This T cell receptor beta chain was obtained from a study of blood T cell repertoires in COVID-19. For the study at large: Nucleic acid was either cDNA or gDNA, and it came from T cells, B-cell-depleted T cells, or PBMCs.

Self-reported history from a screening survey and questionnaire set each donor's cohort. Cohort 3 recovery required two negative PCRs, clearance, or symptom resolution. Method: immunoSEQ multiplex PCR; TCRdb's copy keeps in-frame clones and lacks some. The sample yields some 530,000 clones, more than 85% seen once. V lost 4 bases and J 10 bases, leaving 17 bases between the germline ends. The CDR3 contains 15 residues. The germline V gene has CDR1 MGHRA and CDR2 YSYEKL. The chain couples TRBV4-1 to TRBJ1-6; D remains unclear. The source of this sequence is a woman aged 60-75 years who had recovered from COVID-19. Sequencing was performed on PBMCs or T cells enriched from blood (not recorded which). CDR3 protein: CASSPQEVTLSPLHF. The CDR3 bases are TGCGCCAGCAGCCCCCAGGAGGTAACTCTATCACCCCTCCACTTT.